This T cell receptor (beta chain) is from a study of shared clonotypes between healthy human individuals. Germline-derived CDR1 and CDR2 are SGDLS and YYNGEE. The CDR3 sequence is 14 residues long. V was trimmed by 0 bases and J by 7 bases, leaving 11 bases between them. To note about this clone: The target antigen is unknown.

Each subset's genomic DNA was split evenly across several immunoSEQ plates. In replicate PCRs of sorted subsets, approximately 190 ng DNA, approximately 32,000 T cell genomes, was used. The method was immunoSEQ multiplex PCR; TCRdb's version includes in-frame clones alone and lacks a portion of them. The table includes about 2.2 million clones, about 92% detected once. Study findings and constraints: Clonotypes which were not shared had lower generation probabilities than clonotypes that all four donors shared.

The naive CD8 fraction comprised CD45RO-negative cells positively selected for CCR7 and excluded terminally differentiated effector memory CD45RA+ cells. This TCR was recovered from a man aged 18 to 30 in good health. Some clones in this sample may be carry-over from other donors' samples. The J gene is TRBJ2-1, the V gene TRBV9, with D unclear. Sequences were obtained from naive CD8+ T cells from PBMCs. Here the CDR3 reads CASSVGAALNEQFF. CDR3 DNA sequence: TGTGCCAGCAGCGTAGGGGCAGCTTTGAATGAGCAGTTCTTC.